This T cell receptor (beta chain) was profiled in a study of cytomegalovirus exposure and HLA in healthy donors. The study's findings and limits: Rare TCR sequences predominated, though certain public TCRs were found in many donors. With high specificity and sensitivity, the classifier reportedly diagnosed cytomegalovirus status. The study designated 150 or so TCR beta chains cytomegalovirus-associated. Confirmation in vitro established that a few CMV-associated chains were specific for CMV antigens.

Only in-frame clones appear in the TCRdb table, and some are missing; sequencing was by immunoSEQ multiplex PCR. The data hold some 240,000 clones, with roughly 84% observed a single time. This CDR3 region has 13 residues. V lost 0 bases, J lost 3 bases, and 6 bases lay in between. Per the germline V gene, CDR1 is SGHRS and CDR2 is YFSETQ. Concerning this clone: Its antigen is not identified.

The sequencing input was PBMCs. The chain has TRBV5-1 and TRBJ2-5; no definite D call. This sequence originates from a woman younger than 30 in good health and CMV-seropositive. The CDR3 DNA reads as TGCGCCAGCAGCTTGGGAGAGGAAGAGACCCAGTACTTC. Amino acid sequence: CASSLGEEETQYF.